Shown below are 17 T cell receptor beta chains from a single sample sequenced in a study of identical twins. TCRdb independently ran MiXCR on the 5' RACE reads; one entry per CDR3 protein. The sample records about 520,000 distinct CDR3 sequences, approximately 22% being singletons. These same data were also listed under a study on T cells expressing NK-cell markers.

The sample comprised CD4+ T cells sorted from blood. These receptors all stem from a woman between 18 and 29 years old in good health.

The table lists this clonotype with a few counts. J is TRBJ1-2 and V is TRBV10-2; D is perhaps TRBD1 (5 bases). Looked up from germline, CDR1 is WSHSY and CDR2 is SAAADI. V was shortened by 8 bases and J by 4 bases, with 8 bases between the two germline ends. The CDR3 is 11 amino acids. The CDR3 sequence: CASGDAYGYTF. CDR3 bases: TGCGCCAGCGGGGACGCCTATGGCTACACCTTC.

The chain couples TRBV11-1 to TRBJ1-5; D remains ambiguous. V was clipped by 5 bases and J by 0 bases, with 20 bases between them. The germline V gene encodes CDR1 SGHAT and CDR2 FQDESV (reference sequence). The CDR3 covers 18 residues. CDR3 protein: CASSQWKGGTPSNQPQHF. Written as DNA, the CDR3 is TGTGCCAGCAGCCAATGGAAGGGTGGCACTCCTAGCAATCAGCCCCAGCATTTT. The complete variable domain, with remaining parts taken from reference TRBV11-1 and TRBJ1-5, reads EAEVAQSPRYKITEKSQAVAFWCDPISGHATLYWYRQILGQGPELLVQFQDESVVDDSQLPKDRFSAERLKGVDSTLKIQPAELGDSAMYLCASSQWKGGTPSNQPQHFGDGTRLSIL.

Many counts were recorded for this clonotype. The chain has TRBV12-3 or TRBV12-4 and TRBJ2-1, with 7 bases fitting TRBD2. Trimming removed 0 bases from V and 6 bases from J; junction bases left unmatched: 11. This CDR3 has 17 residues. The CDR3 here is CASSLALATSRRNEQFF. CDR3 DNA: TGTGCCAGCAGTTTAGCTTTGGCGACTAGCAGGCGCAATGAGCAGTTCTTC.

The gene calls are TRBV20-1 and TRBJ2-7; no definite D call. The CDR3 is 12 residues long. The germline CDR1 and CDR2 sequences are DFQATT and SNEGSKA (reference sequence). Trimming took off 7 bases at V and 10 bases at J, with 20 bases between the two ends. CDR3 nucleotides: TGCAGTGTTTGGTATGGAAAGGACGTACAGTACTTC. It translates to CSVWYGKDVQYF.

The V and J genes are TRBV6-1 and TRBJ2-6, with D tentatively TRBD1 or TRBD2 (5 bases each). Per germline, CDR1 MNHNS and CDR2 SASEGT. V gave up 6 bases and J gave up 4 bases, with 13 bases separating them. The CDR3 totals 15 residues. The CDR3 region is CASSFGGPGANVLTF. The CDR3 coding sequence is TGTGCCAGCAGCTTTGGGGGTCCCGGGGCCAACGTCCTGACTTTC.

J is TRBJ2-3 and V is TRBV20-1, with 10 positions matching TRBD2. J lost 4 bases, V lost 6 bases, and 7 bases had no gene match. The CDR3 is made up of 14 amino acids. CDR1 DFQATT and CDR2 SNEGSKA come from the germline V gene (reference sequence). CDR3 in amino acids: CSAPASGSSDTQYF. The DNA for the CDR3 is TGCAGTGCGCCGGCTAGCGGGAGTTCAGATACGCAGTATTTT.

This chain links TRBV12-3 or TRBV12-4 with TRBJ2-7; D not certain. Between the trimmed V and J ends, which lost 5 bases and 3 bases, there was a span of 8 bases. This CDR3 has 12 residues. CDR3 bases: TGTGCCAGCAGTCACGGTAACTACGAGCAGTACTTC. This translates into CASSHGNYEQYF.

The CDR3 DNA reads TGCAGTGCTAGTGACCGGACTAGCGGGATTCAGACCCAGTACTTC. This translates into CSASDRTSGIQTQYF. The rearrangement links TRBV20-1 to TRBJ2-5; 12 bases fit TRBD2. CDR1 and CDR2 from the germline V gene are DFQATT and SNEGSKA (reference sequence). The J segment lost 6 bases and the V segment lost 3 bases, leaving 8 bases of the junction unmatched. The CDR3 is made up of 15 amino acids.

The chain is built from TRBV6-2 or TRBV6-3 and TRBJ1-3; D is undetermined. The CDR3 spans 14 residues. V gave up 4 bases and J gave up 2 bases, with 9 bases separating them. In germline, CDR1 is MNHEY, CDR2 SVGEGT. CDR3 sequence reads: CASSWAGPGNTIYF. The CDR3 bases are TGTGCCAGCAGTTGGGCTGGGCCTGGAAACACCATATATTTT.

The rearrangement links TRBV29-1 to TRBJ2-7, with 13 bases aligning to TRBD2. The J segment lost 4 bases and the V segment lost 1 base, leaving 1 base of the junction unmatched. The CDR3 is 14 amino acids. Germline CDR1 is SQVTM and CDR2 is ANQGSEA. This CDR3 is CSVEGTSGSYEQYF. CDR3 nucleotide sequence: TGCAGCGTTGAAGGGACTAGCGGGAGTTACGAGCAGTACTTC.

Many counts were recorded for this clonotype. The chain links TRBV12-3 or TRBV12-4 to TRBJ1-3; TRBD1 matches at 10 bases. V lost 5 bases and J lost 2; bases outside the gene matches: 6. The CDR3 consists of 16 residues. Here the CDR3 DNA reads TGTGCCAGCAGTCGTGGGGACAGGGGAACTGGAAACACCATATATTTT. It translates to CASSRGDRGTGNTIYF.

This clonotype was detected only a few times. The J gene is TRBJ1-2, the V gene TRBV12-3 or TRBV12-4; 9 nucleotides line up with TRBD1. This CDR3 has 15 amino acids. Germline trimming cut 5 bases from V and 4 bases from J; bases unmatched to any gene: 8. The CDR3 is CASSPQGANFYGYTF. Here the CDR3 DNA reads TGTGCCAGCAGTCCACAGGGGGCGAATTTCTATGGCTACACCTTC.

The CDR3 spells CASTPLGRRNTEAFF. In nucleotides, the CDR3 is TGCGCCAGCACCCCCTTGGGACGGAGGAACACTGAAGCTTTCTTT. The chain joins TRBV5-1 to TRBJ1-1; possible D gene TRBD1, 5 bases. The CDR3 totals 15 residues. Germline V lookup: CDR1 SGHRS, CDR2 YFSETQ. V was clipped by 6 bases and J by 1 base, with 16 bases between them.

Written as DNA, the CDR3 is TGCGCCAGCAGCGCCGGACAGGGGAATGCAGATACGCAGTATTTT. This gives the protein CASSAGQGNADTQYF. The V and J genes are TRBV5-1 and TRBJ2-3; 9 bases align to TRBD1. V gave up 4 bases and J gave up 4 bases; unmatched junction bases: 7. Germline CDR1 reads SGHRS; CDR2 reads YFSETQ. The CDR3 extends over 15 amino acids. Full variable domain (remainder filled in from reference TRBV5-1 and TRBJ2-3): KAGVTQTPRYLIKTRGQQVTLSCSPISGHRSVSWYQQTPGQGLQFLFEYFSETQRNKGNFPGRFSGRQFSNSRSEMNVSTLELGDSALYLCASSAGQGNADTQYFGPGTRLTVL.

This clonotype was recorded a few times. The chain employs TRBV29-1 and TRBJ1-2, with D unresolved. The CDR3 contains 12 residues. Germline-derived CDR1 and CDR2 are SQVTM and ANQGSEA. Between the trimmed V and J ends, which lost 2 bases and 5 bases, there was a span of 9 bases. The CDR3 nucleotides read TGCAGCGTTGAAAATTTAGAGTATGGCTACACCTTC. Translation: CSVENLEYGYTF.

The V and J genes are TRBV10-3 and TRBJ1-1; 10 bases are shared with TRBD1. Germline-derived CDR1 and CDR2 are ENHRY and SYGVKD. V lost 6 bases and J lost 5; bases outside the gene matches: 3. This CDR3 has 13 amino acids. The DNA for the CDR3 is TGTGCCATCAGAGGGACAGGGGAGACTGAAGCTTTCTTT. It is translated as CAIRGTGETEAFF.

DNA for the CDR3: TGTGCCAGCAGTTTCCAGGGTGTCCACGAGCAGTACTTC. Translation gives CASSFQGVHEQYF. The chain couples TRBV27 to TRBJ2-7, with D perhaps matching TRBD1 (5 bases). The CDR3 length is 13 residues. The germline V gene encodes CDR1 MNHEY and CDR2 SMNVEV (reference sequence). The V end lost 3 bases, the J end lost 5 bases, and 11 bases lay between the germline ends.